This TCR beta chain was retrieved from a study of response to subunit inactivated influenza vaccine. As regards this clonotype: Antigen: not known.

Study findings and constraints: The authors suggested that few new T cells are recruited per seasonal influenza vaccination.

The CDR3 is 15 amino acids. V shed 0 bases and J shed 4 bases, with 14 bases lying between them. The V gene's germline CDR1 is SGHKS and CDR2 YYEKEE (reference sequence). TCRdb re-called the RT-PCR reads through MiXCR, storing one row per CDR3 protein. The sample records approximately 700,000 distinct CDR3 sequences, roughly 14% being singletons. The sample here was PBMCs from blood, taken 11 to 12 days after vaccination. The genes are TRBV5-5 and TRBJ2-7; D may be TRBD1 or TRBD2 (5 bases each). The origin of this receptor is a man in his forties or fifties who received an inactivated influenza vaccine. The CDR3 is CASSLGGSVGYEQYF. The CDR3 bases are TGTGCCAGCAGCTTGGGGGGGTCTGTAGGGTACGAGCAGTACTTC.